This T cell receptor beta chain was recovered during a study of OX40 agonist ivuxolimab in advanced cancers. Study details: Partial responses were achieved by three patients, one with hepatocellular carcinoma and two with cutaneous melanoma.

The CDR3 runs 15 residues. Germline V gene data show CDR1 as PRHDT and CDR2 as FYEKMQ (reference sequence). V dropped 5 bases and J dropped 0 bases, with 11 bases sitting between them. Data came from immunoSEQ multiplex PCR; TCRdb stores just in-frame clones and leaves some out. Of about 37,000 clones listed, 87% are singletons. J is TRBJ2-1 and V is TRBV13; maybe TRBD2 (7 bases). This clonotype originated in an adult with an advanced solid tumor such as melanoma, head and neck, liver or kidney cancer. The source material was CD4+ or CD8+ T cells sorted from blood, sampled in a trial of the OX40 agonist ivuxolimab. The CDR3 DNA is TGTGCCAGCAGCCCCGGGGGGCACTCCTACAATGAGCAGTTCTTC. Translated: CASSPGGHSYNEQFF.